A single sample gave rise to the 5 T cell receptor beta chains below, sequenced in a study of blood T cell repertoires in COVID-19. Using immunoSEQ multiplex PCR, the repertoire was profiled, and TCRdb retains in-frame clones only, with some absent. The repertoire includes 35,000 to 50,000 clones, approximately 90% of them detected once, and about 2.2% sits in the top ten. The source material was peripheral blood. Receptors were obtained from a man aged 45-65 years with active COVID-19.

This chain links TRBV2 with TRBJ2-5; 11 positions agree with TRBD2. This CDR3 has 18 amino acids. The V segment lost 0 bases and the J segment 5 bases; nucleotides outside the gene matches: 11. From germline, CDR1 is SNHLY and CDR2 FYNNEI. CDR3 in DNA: TGTGCCAGCAGTGAAGCGCTTCTAGCGGGGGGCCAGGGGGAGACCCAGTACTTC. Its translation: CASSEALLAGGQGETQYF.

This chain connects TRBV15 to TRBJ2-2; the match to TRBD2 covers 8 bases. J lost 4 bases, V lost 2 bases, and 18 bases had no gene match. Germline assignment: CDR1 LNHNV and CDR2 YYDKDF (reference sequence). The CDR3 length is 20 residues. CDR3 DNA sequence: TGTGCCACCAGCAGATCCCCTGGGACTAGTAATCGGTTAGGCACCGGGGAGCTGTTTTTT. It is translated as CATSRSPGTSNRLGTGELFF.

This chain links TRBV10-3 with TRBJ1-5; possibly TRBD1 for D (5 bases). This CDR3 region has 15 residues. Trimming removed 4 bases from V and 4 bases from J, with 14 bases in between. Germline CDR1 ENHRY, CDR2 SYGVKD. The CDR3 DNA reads TGTGCCATCAGTGTAGATCGGGGGGGGAATCAGCCCCAGCATTTT. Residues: CAISVDRGGNQPQHF.

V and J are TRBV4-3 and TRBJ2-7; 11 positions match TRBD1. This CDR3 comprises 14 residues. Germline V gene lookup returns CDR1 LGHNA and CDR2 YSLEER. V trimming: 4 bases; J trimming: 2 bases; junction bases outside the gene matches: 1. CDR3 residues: CASSLGQGAYEQYF. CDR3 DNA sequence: TGCGCCAGCAGCCTGGGACAGGGGGCCTACGAGCAGTACTTC.

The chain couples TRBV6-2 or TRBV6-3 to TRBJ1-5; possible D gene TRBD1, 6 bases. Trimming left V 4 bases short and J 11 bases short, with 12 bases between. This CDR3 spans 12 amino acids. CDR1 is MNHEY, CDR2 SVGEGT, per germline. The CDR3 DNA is TGTGCCAGCAGTTCGGACAGTCTCTCCCAGCATTTT. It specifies CASSSDSLSQHF.